This TCR beta chain was profiled in a study of T-cell memory formation after mild COVID-19. MiXCR was run by TCRdb on the 5' RACE reads, yielding one entry per CDR3 protein. Here the sample spans 500,000 to 600,000 distinct CDR3 sequences, 15% to 20% being singletons. The CDR3 is 14 residues long. Germline CDR1 KGHDR, CDR2 SFDVKD. V lost 4 bases, J lost 0 bases, and 8 bases lay in between. The receptor's source is an adult woman who had mild COVID-19 (a few samples of this study predate the infection). Cell type and time point are not known. Sequencing was done on a sample of PBMCs or a T cell subset sorted from them (not recorded which). The chain employs TRBV24-1 and TRBJ2-5, with D hard to call. In nucleotides, the CDR3 is TGTGCCACCAGTGACTACGACAACCAAGAGACCCAGTACTTC. This encodes CATSDYDNQETQYF.